These 24 T cell receptor beta chains were all obtained from the same sample, sequenced in a study of blood T cell repertoires in COVID-19. Only in-frame clones appear in the TCRdb table, and some are missing; sequencing was by immunoSEQ multiplex PCR. The sample contains some 350,000 clones, 65% to 85% of which appear only once. Sequenced sample: peripheral blood. These receptors all come from a man aged 25 to 40 with active or convalescent COVID-19.

A few counts support this clone. The V call is TRBV11-2, the J call TRBJ2-7; 9 bases map to TRBD1. This CDR3 spans 13 amino acids. The junction had 6 bases not matched to a gene; V was cut back by 5 bases and J by 7 bases. Germline V gives CDR1 SGHAT, CDR2 FQNNGV. The CDR3 protein is CASSPQTGGEQYF. The CDR3, as DNA: TGTGCCAGCAGCCCGCAGACAGGGGGAGAGCAGTACTTC.

The chain uses TRBV2 and TRBJ1-6; tentative D call: TRBD1 (6 bases). With 1 base removed from V and 7 bases from J, the gap between germline ends came to 11 bases. Germline V gene lookup returns CDR1 SNHLY and CDR2 FYNNEI. CDR3 size: 15 residues. The CDR3 DNA reads TGTGCCAGCAGTGAAGATGTACAGGGAAATTCACCCCTCCACTTT. Its protein product is CASSEDVQGNSPLHF.

V and J are TRBV28 and TRBJ2-1, with 7 bases matching TRBD2. Germline CDR1 and CDR2: MDHEN and SYDVKM. V shed 1 base and J 2 bases; nucleotides not matched to a gene: 8. The CDR3 length is 17 residues. Written as DNA, the CDR3 is TGTGCCAGCAGTTTATCGGGGGAGGGCCCAGCCTACAATGAGCAGTTCTTC. Translation: CASSLSGEGPAYNEQFF.

The chain is built from TRBV18 and TRBJ1-1; the D gene is possibly TRBD1 (6 bases). The V end lost 2 bases, the J end lost 2 bases, and 15 bases lay between the germline ends. CDR1 is KGHSH, CDR2 LQKENI, per germline. The CDR3 runs 16 residues. The CDR3: CASSPRPGQRNTEAFF. The CDR3, as DNA: TGTGCCAGCTCACCAAGACCCGGACAGAGAAACACTGAAGCTTTCTTT.

This chain links TRBV28 with TRBJ1-6; D is undetermined. Per the germline V gene, CDR1 is MDHEN and CDR2 is SYDVKM. CDR3 length: 14 residues. The V end lost 7 bases, the J end lost 6 bases, and 13 bases lay between the germline ends. CDR3 bases: TGTGCCAGCAACCTCGGGGAGAGTAATTCACCCCTCCACTTT. Its protein is CASNLGESNSPLHF. The variable domain in full, completed from reference TRBV28 and TRBJ1-6, reads DVKVTQSSRYLVKRTGEKVFLECVQDMDHENMFWYRQDPGLGLRLIYFSYDVKMKEKGDIPEGYSVSREKKERFSLILESASTNQTSMYLCASNLGESNSPLHFGNGTRLTVT.

The V gene is TRBV12-5, the J gene TRBJ2-2; 10 bases line up with TRBD2. The CDR3 loop spans 18 amino acids. With 0 bases clipped from V and 5 bases from J, the junction kept 9 bases outside the gene matches. Germline values: CDR1 LGHNT, CDR2 FRNRAP. The CDR3 nucleotides read TGTGCTAGTGGTTTGGTACGTACTAGCGGGACGACAACCGGGGAGCTGTTTTTT. Translating gives CASGLVRTSGTTTGELFF. The whole variable domain, remainder taken from reference TRBV12-5 and TRBJ2-2, is DARVTQTPRHKVTEMGQEVTMRCQPILGHNTVFWYRQTMMQGLELLAYFRNRAPLDDSGMPKDRFSAEMPDATLATLKIQPSEPRDSAVYFCASGLVRTSGTTTGELFFGEGSRLTVL.

J is TRBJ1-1 and V is TRBV7-2, with no clear D. In germline, CDR1 is SGHTA, CDR2 FQGNSA. V lost 0 bases and J 5 bases, leaving 7 bases between the germline ends. The CDR3 consists of 13 residues. The CDR3 protein is CASSLAAATEAFF. The CDR3 DNA reads as TGTGCCAGCAGCTTAGCCGCGGCTACTGAAGCTTTCTTT.

The chain has TRBV7-6 and TRBJ2-2; 7 bases match TRBD1. The CDR3 spans 16 residues. Germline V gene lookup returns CDR1 SGHVS and CDR2 FNYEAQ. The J segment lost 0 bases and the V segment lost 2 bases, leaving 3 bases of the junction unmatched. CDR3 sequence reads: CASSLSTGTNTGELFF. The CDR3 nucleotides are TGTGCCAGCAGCTTATCGACAGGGACGAACACCGGGGAGCTGTTTTTT.

This chain connects TRBV7-8 to TRBJ2-2; perhaps TRBD2 as D (6 bases). This CDR3 is 16 amino acids long. Per the germline V gene, CDR1 is SGHVS and CDR2 is FQNEAQ. V was pared by 5 bases and J by 2 bases, with 15 bases between. The CDR3 spells CASSVLSGLNTGELFF. For the CDR3, the DNA is TGTGCCAGCAGCGTGCTTAGCGGCTTAAACACCGGGGAGCTGTTTTTT.

As to this clone: One end of the junction does not line up with germline, which may come from a read error. J is TRBJ1-2 and V is TRBV4-3; TRBD1 matches 9 bases. CDR3 length: 15 amino acids. Per germline, CDR1 LGHNA and CDR2 YSLEER. Here the CDR3 DNA reads TGCGCCAGCAGCATAGTCCCGGGACAGGGCACTGTTTTTTCCTTC. The encoded protein is CASSIVPGQGTVFSF.

This clone has only one observation. The genes are TRBV5-6 and TRBJ1-5, with TRBD1 matching over 8 bases. The V gene's germline CDR1 is SGHDT and CDR2 YYEEEE. V shed 2 bases, J shed 4 bases, and the junction held 8 bases outside the gene matches. The CDR3 length is 16 residues. The CDR3 bases are TGTGCCAGCAGCTTCTCTGGACAGGGAAGGAATCAGCCCCAGCATTTT. It codes for CASSFSGQGRNQPQHF.

The chain joins TRBV12-5 to TRBJ2-1; 9 nucleotides align to TRBD1. The CDR3 has 17 residues. V shed 0 bases, J shed 2 bases, and the junction held 5 bases outside the gene matches. Germline CDR1 is LGHNT and CDR2 is FRNRAP. In nucleotides, the CDR3 is TGTGCTAGTGGTTTGGTAGCCGGACAGGGGACCTACAATGAGCAGTTCTTC. Residues: CASGLVAGQGTYNEQFF.

V is TRBV6-2 or TRBV6-3 and J is TRBJ1-5; no clear D gene. V shed 2 bases and J shed 3 bases, with 8 bases lying between them. Germline CDR1 and CDR2: MNHEY and SVGEGT. There are 14 residues in the CDR3. The CDR3 sequence is CASSYRGTNQPQHF. The CDR3 nucleotides are TGTGCCAGCAGTTACCGGGGAACCAATCAGCCCCAGCATTTT.

The DNA of the CDR3 is TGCGCCAGCAGCCAAGGTAGGGACAGGGCGTACGAGCAGTACTTC. This codes for CASSQGRDRAYEQYF. This chain connects TRBV4-3 to TRBJ2-7, with 9 nucleotides matching TRBD1. J gave up 4 bases and V 1 base, and 5 bases lay outside the gene matches. CDR3 length: 15 amino acids. CDR1 and CDR2 (germline): LGHNA, YSLEER.

The genes are TRBV13 and TRBJ2-1; TRBD2 matches 8 bases. The junction had 7 bases not matched to a gene; V was cut back by 5 bases and J by 10 bases. CDR3 length: 13 amino acids. Germline V CDR1 and CDR2: PRHDT, FYEKMQ (reference sequence). CDR3 region: CASSPRGGREQFF. CDR3 bases: TGTGCCAGCAGCCCTCGGGGGGGGAGAGAGCAGTTCTTC.

Here the CDR3 DNA reads TGTGCCAGCAGCCAAGCTTACGGACTAGCGGGACGCACAGATACGCAGTATTTT. This gives the protein CASSQAYGLAGRTDTQYF. This chain uses TRBV4-2 with TRBJ2-3, with 12 positions matching TRBD2. CDR1 and CDR2 (germline): LGHNA, YNFKEQ. V shed 1 base, J shed 1 base, and the junction held 6 bases outside the gene matches. CDR3 length: 18 residues.

The CDR3 bases are TGTGCCAGCAGTCAGGGGACCGGGCACGAGCAGTACTTC. Translating gives CASSQGTGHEQYF. This sequence joins TRBV12-3 or TRBV12-4 and TRBJ2-7; D is perhaps TRBD1 (6 bases). Trimming stripped 5 bases from V and 5 bases from J, with 13 bases between. The CDR3 totals 13 residues.

This chain uses TRBV6-2 or TRBV6-3 with TRBJ1-6; 9 bases are a match to TRBD1. Germline CDR1 is MNHEY and CDR2 is SVGEGT. The CDR3 consists of 14 residues. V was clipped by 6 bases and J by 9 bases; unmatched bases: 6. CDR3 amino acids: CASSMTGGASPLHF. DNA of the CDR3: TGTGCCAGCAGCATGACAGGGGGGGCTTCACCCCTCCACTTT.

J is TRBJ1-1 and V is TRBV24-1, with 12 positions matching TRBD1. The CDR3 is 17 residues long. V was clipped by 9 bases and J by 1 base; unmatched bases: 11. Germline V CDR1 and CDR2: KGHDR, SFDVKD. The CDR3 DNA is TGTGCCACCCTGGAGGGGACAGGGGGCAGAGGGAACACTGAAGCTTTCTTT. It specifies CATLEGTGGRGNTEAFF.

The chain links TRBV4-3 to TRBJ1-3; D might be TRBD1 (6 bases). There are 15 residues in the CDR3. Looked up from germline, CDR1 is LGHNA and CDR2 is YSLEER. Trimming cost V 0 bases and J 4 bases, with 10 bases left between them. Here the CDR3 DNA reads TGCGCCAGCAGCCAAGATCTGGGGGCGGGAAACACCATATATTTT. Translating gives CASSQDLGAGNTIYF.

This clone has more than one count but fewer than ten. The chain uses TRBV11-2 and TRBJ2-7, with D uncertain. Trimming removed 4 bases at V and 5 bases at J, with 15 bases between. Germline V CDR1 and CDR2: SGHAT, FQNNGV. The CDR3 extends over 14 amino acids. Here the CDR3 DNA reads TGTGCCAGCAGCTCACTGCTGGAGCGCCACGAGCAGTACTTC. Protein product: CASSSLLERHEQYF.

The chain is built from TRBV4-1 and TRBJ1-6; the D gene is possibly TRBD1 (5 bases). V lost 4 bases and J 5 bases, leaving 18 bases between the germline ends. The CDR3 is made up of 17 amino acids. In germline, CDR1 is MGHRA, CDR2 YSYEKL. The CDR3 coding sequence is TGCGCCAGCAGCCTCCATTACCCGGGACTGAATAATTCACCCCTCCACTTT. Its translation: CASSLHYPGLNNSPLHF.

The CDR3 bases are TGTGCCAGCAGTGACCGGACAGGAGGAGAAAAACTGTTTTTT. The encoded protein is CASSDRTGGEKLFF. The chain is built from TRBV2 and TRBJ1-4, with 7 positions matching TRBD1. V was pared by 3 bases and J by 8 bases, with 6 bases of the junction left unmatched. CDR3 length equals 14 residues. Germline assignment: CDR1 SNHLY and CDR2 FYNNEI. The complete variable domain, with remaining parts taken from reference TRBV2 and TRBJ1-4, reads EPEVTQTPSHQVTQMGQEVILRCVPISNHLYFYWYRQILGQKVEFLVSFYNNEISEKSEIFDDQFSVERPDGSNFTLKIRSTKLEDSAMYFCASSDRTGGEKLFFGSGTQLSVL.

The chain combines TRBV28 with TRBJ1-1; 7 bases agree with TRBD1. The CDR3 is made up of 11 amino acids. From germline, CDR1 is MDHEN and CDR2 SYDVKM. The J segment lost 4 bases and the V segment lost 10 bases, leaving 3 bases of the junction unmatched. CDR3 residues: CATQGGTEAFF. The CDR3, as DNA: TGTGCCACCCAGGGGGGCACTGAAGCTTTCTTT.